The 27 T cell receptor beta chains presented below share a single source sample, sequenced in a study of T-cell memory formation after mild COVID-19. TCRdb re-called the 5' RACE reads through MiXCR, storing one row per CDR3 protein. The sample has hundreds of thousands of distinct CDR3 sequences; around 21% are singletons. Sequencing was done on a sample of PBMCs or a T cell subset sorted from them (not recorded which). The receptors were sampled from an adult woman who had mild COVID-19 (a few samples of this study predate the infection). Cell type and time point are not known.

The rearrangement joins TRBV12-3 or TRBV12-4 to TRBJ2-3; 7 bases are shared with TRBD2. The CDR3 is 15 residues long. V lost 7 bases, J lost 2 bases, and 9 bases stayed unmatched. For the CDR3, the DNA is TGTGCCAGCAACCTCGGGGGGTCTTACACAGATACGCAGTATTTT. Protein product: CASNLGGSYTDTQYF.

In this sample, this clonotype turned up a few times. The CDR3 protein is CATSVHSEYQETQYF. The CDR3 coding sequence is TGTGCCACCAGTGTACACAGCGAGTACCAAGAGACCCAGTACTTC. This rearrangement joins TRBV24-1 to TRBJ2-5; D unclear. This CDR3 is 15 amino acids long. Trimming took 5 bases from V and 0 from J, leaving 12 bases between them. Per the germline V gene, CDR1 is KGHDR and CDR2 is SFDVKD.

The chain recombines TRBV15 with TRBJ2-3; D is uncertain. The CDR3 covers 15 residues. Per germline, CDR1 LNHNV and CDR2 YYDKDF (reference sequence). Trimming left V 0 bases short and J 0 bases short, with 7 bases between. The CDR3 is CATSRDQFSTDTQYF. The CDR3 DNA reads TGTGCCACCAGCAGAGATCAGTTTAGCACAGATACGCAGTATTTT.

This clonotype was found a few times. The chain employs TRBV24-1 and TRBJ2-2; 8 nucleotides line up with TRBD1. Germline V gene data show CDR1 as KGHDR and CDR2 as SFDVKD. V was clipped by 3 bases and J by 0 bases; unmatched bases: 8. This CDR3 is 18 amino acids long. CDR3 sequence (DNA): TGTGCCACCAGTGATCTCCCTAAGACAGGGGCGAACACCGGGGAGCTGTTTTTT. Amino acid sequence: CATSDLPKTGANTGELFF.

The chain uses TRBV11-2 and TRBJ1-5; D uncertain. Per the germline V gene, CDR1 is SGHAT and CDR2 is FQNNGV. V gave up 1 base and J gave up 6 bases, with 10 bases separating them. The CDR3 loop spans 14 amino acids. The CDR3 sequence is CASSLAAGGQPQHF. In DNA, the CDR3 is TGTGCCAGCAGCTTAGCTGCGGGTGGTCAGCCCCAGCATTTT. Full variable domain (rest looked up from reference TRBV11-2 and TRBJ1-5): EAGVAQSPRYKIIEKRQSVAFWCNPISGHATLYWYQQILGQGPKLLIQFQNNGVVDDSQLPKDRFSAERLKGVDSTLKIQPAKLEDSAVYLCASSLAAGGQPQHFGDGTRLSIL.

In this sample, this clonotype turned up a few times. The rearrangement links TRBV12-3 or TRBV12-4 to TRBJ2-5; the D is unclear. CDR3 length equals 13 residues. V was cut by 6 bases and J by 4 bases, with 12 bases left in between. DNA for the CDR3: TGTGCCAGCAGCACGGGCGCCGGAGAGACCCAGTACTTC. Its protein product is CASSTGAGETQYF.

This clonotype was seen once. The V gene is TRBV27, the J gene TRBJ2-5; TRBD1 is a possible D gene (6 bases). The CDR3 runs 14 residues. V dropped 6 bases and J dropped 0 bases, with 11 bases sitting between them. Per the germline V gene, CDR1 is MNHEY and CDR2 is SMNVEV (reference sequence). The CDR3 sequence: CASRLGHYQETQYF. The CDR3 DNA sequence: TGTGCCAGCAGACTGGGACACTACCAAGAGACCCAGTACTTC.

The chain links TRBV15 to TRBJ2-5; TRBD2 matches 9 bases. The CDR3 is made up of 15 amino acids. From germline, CDR1 is LNHNV and CDR2 YYDKDF (reference sequence). V shed 1 base and J 5 bases; nucleotides not matched to a gene: 5. CDR3 DNA: TGTGCCACCAGCAGAGCCGGGACTAGCCATGAGACCCAGTACTTC. Translated, it gives CATSRAGTSHETQYF.

This chain uses TRBV4-1 with TRBJ2-7; perhaps D is TRBD1 or TRBD2 (5 bases each). In germline, CDR1 is MGHRA, CDR2 YSYEKL. V was cut by 0 bases and J by 12 bases, with 15 bases left in between. The CDR3 runs to 13 residues. CDR3 sequence: CASSQDEGLLGYF. CDR3 bases: TGCGCCAGCAGCCAAGATGAGGGGCTACTGGGGTACTTC.

This clonotype was counted between two and nine times. V usage is TRBV5-1 and J usage is TRBJ2-7, with D perhaps matching TRBD1 (5 bases). The germline V gene encodes CDR1 SGHRS and CDR2 YFSETQ. The CDR3 runs to 15 residues. Trimming removed 1 base at V and 2 bases at J, with 13 bases between. Written as DNA, the CDR3 is TGCGCCAGCAGCTTGATTCCAGGGTCCGCCTACGAGCAGTACTTC. This sequence encodes CASSLIPGSAYEQYF. Full variable domain (missing parts from reference TRBV5-1 and TRBJ2-7): KAGVTQTPRYLIKTRGQQVTLSCSPISGHRSVSWYQQTPGQGLQFLFEYFSETQRNKGNFPGRFSGRQFSNSRSEMNVSTLELGDSALYLCASSLIPGSAYEQYFGPGTRLTVT.

The chain couples TRBV25-1 to TRBJ2-7, with D perhaps TRBD2 (5 bases). The CDR3 sequence is 15 residues long. The germline V gene has CDR1 MGHDK and CDR2 SYGVNS. V lost 9 bases and J lost 0, with 18 bases in between. Written as DNA, the CDR3 is TGTGCCAGGGCTCCGGGGATTCGATTCTCCTACGAGCAGTACTTC. Encoded protein: CARAPGIRFSYEQYF.

The chain combines TRBV4-3 with TRBJ2-7, with a possible D match to TRBD1 (5 bases). The germline CDR1 and CDR2 sequences are LGHNA and YSLEER. The CDR3 sequence is 14 residues long. The V end lost 3 bases, the J end lost 3 bases, and 12 bases lay between the germline ends. The CDR3: CASSQLGDNYEQYF. CDR3 sequence (DNA): TGCGCCAGCAGCCAGTTAGGGGATAACTACGAGCAGTACTTC.

The chain recombines TRBV7-2 with TRBJ2-1, with 11 bases matching TRBD2. Trimming at V came to 5 bases and at J to 0 bases, leaving 6 bases not matched to a gene. Germline V gene lookup returns CDR1 SGHTA and CDR2 FQGNSA. CDR3 length: 17 residues. In DNA form, the CDR3 reads TGTGCCAGCAGCGGTTGGACTAGCGGGCTCTCCTACAATGAGCAGTTCTTC. Encoded protein: CASSGWTSGLSYNEQFF.

The genes are TRBV7-9 and TRBJ1-2, with D maybe TRBD1 (5 bases). Germline V gene lookup returns CDR1 SEHNR and CDR2 FQNEAQ (reference sequence). V lost 0 bases and J 8 bases, leaving 13 bases between the germline ends. The CDR3 spans 14 residues. CDR3 in amino acids: CASSLAARRGGYTF. The CDR3 coding sequence is TGTGCCAGCAGCTTAGCGGCCAGGAGGGGAGGCTACACCTTC.

This clonotype was picked up a small number of times. The chain employs TRBV2 and TRBJ2-3; D is uncertain. Germline V lookup: CDR1 SNHLY, CDR2 FYNNEI. The CDR3 is 12 amino acids. V was cut by 1 base and J by 4 bases, with 3 bases left in between. The CDR3 region is CASSEDADTQYF. CDR3 bases: TGTGCCAGCAGTGAAGACGCAGATACGCAGTATTTT.

The genes are TRBV7-9 and TRBJ2-2; tentative D call: TRBD2 (6 bases). Germline values: CDR1 SEHNR, CDR2 FQNEAQ (reference sequence). The CDR3 is 15 amino acids. The germline V and J ends were trimmed by 6 bases and 4 bases, with 15 bases remaining between them. Here the CDR3 DNA reads TGTGCCAGCAGGGAATGGGAGGAGGCCACCGGGGAGCTGTTTTTT. This encodes CASREWEEATGELFF.

The J gene is TRBJ2-1, the V gene TRBV2, with TRBD2 matching over 8 bases. Germline CDR1 is SNHLY and CDR2 is FYNNEI. Trimming at V came to 8 bases and at J to 4 bases, leaving 10 bases not matched to a gene. The CDR3 length is 15 residues. CDR3: CASGAGPSGYNEQFF. For the CDR3, the DNA is TGTGCCAGCGGTGCGGGGCCTAGCGGGTACAATGAGCAGTTCTTC.

Only a few counts were recorded for this clonotype. The rearrangement joins TRBV27 to TRBJ2-3; 9 bases match TRBD2. Trimming cost V 2 bases and J 6 bases; bases outside gene matches: 12. This CDR3 region has 17 residues. The germline gives CDR1 MNHEY, CDR2 SMNVEV (reference sequence). The CDR3, as DNA: TGTGCCAGCAGTTTAATTGCGGGTAGCGGGGGATGGGATACGCAGTATTTT. Translated, it gives CASSLIAGSGGWDTQYF.

This clonotype was counted only a few times. This chain connects TRBV12-3 or TRBV12-4 to TRBJ2-7; 7 nucleotides line up with TRBD2. Trimming took 6 bases from V and 3 from J; bases not matched to a gene: 11. There are 15 residues in the CDR3. The DNA for the CDR3 is TGTGCCAGCAGACTAGCGCGTTCACCAGACTACGAGCAGTACTTC. Amino acids: CASRLARSPDYEQYF.

In its sample, this clonotype was seen a few times. The chain combines TRBV18 with TRBJ2-3; TRBD1 matches 8 bases. The CDR3 covers 15 residues. The ends lost 6 bases at V and 5 bases at J; junction bases unmatched: 10. The germline CDR1 and CDR2 sequences are KGHSH and LQKENI. The CDR3, as DNA: TGTGCCAGCTCGCCTCGTAGACAGGGGAGAGATACGCAGTATTTT. Its translation: CASSPRRQGRDTQYF.

This rearrangement joins TRBV30 to TRBJ1-6; perhaps TRBD1 as D (6 bases). From germline, CDR1 is GTSNPN and CDR2 SVGIG (reference sequence). Trimming removed 4 bases from V and 4 bases from J, with 8 bases in between. This CDR3 has 13 residues. CDR3 in DNA: TGTGCCTGGAAACAGGGTTATAATTCACCCCTCCACTTT. This codes for CAWKQGYNSPLHF.

This clonotype was counted between two and nine times. The chain joins TRBV4-1 to TRBJ2-1; D not certain. This CDR3 spans 15 amino acids. The germline V gene encodes CDR1 MGHRA and CDR2 YSYEKL. With 2 bases removed from V and 8 bases from J, the gap between germline ends came to 16 bases. This chain's CDR3 is CASSQNNLVNHEQFF. For the CDR3, the DNA is TGCGCCAGCAGCCAAAATAATCTTGTAAACCATGAGCAGTTCTTC.

This chain uses TRBV3-1 with TRBJ2-7; D uncertain. Germline V gene sequence: CDR1 LGHDT, CDR2 YNNKEL (reference sequence). V was cut by 1 base and J by 6 bases, with 4 bases left in between. This CDR3 contains 11 residues. For the CDR3, the DNA is TGTGCCAGCAGCCAAGCGGCCGAGCAGTACTTC. This encodes CASSQAAEQYF.

This clonotype turned up a few times. The chain links TRBV5-1 to TRBJ2-3, with D perhaps TRBD1 (5 bases). V was trimmed by 3 bases and J by 4 bases, leaving 9 bases between them. The CDR3 has 13 residues. CDR1 is SGHRS and CDR2 is YFSETQ in the germline V gene. The CDR3: CASSSARADTQYF. The CDR3 DNA is TGCGCCAGCAGCTCGGCCAGGGCAGATACGCAGTATTTT.

This clonotype has only a few counts. The chain links TRBV7-9 to TRBJ2-2; D might be TRBD1 (6 bases). Trimming pared 6 bases from V and 5 bases from J, leaving 19 bases between. Germline CDR1 and CDR2: SEHNR and FQNEAQ (reference sequence). This CDR3 region has 16 residues. The DNA for the CDR3 is TGTGCCAGCAGTTTCCAGGGGTTGGATGGTACCGGGGAGCTGTTTTTT. It codes for CASSFQGLDGTGELFF.

This clonotype was observed a few times. This rearrangement joins TRBV23-1 to TRBJ2-1; possible D gene TRBD1, 6 bases. Being an ORF, TRBV23-1 has a function that is uncertain. The CDR3 is 16 residues long. Trimming took off 2 bases at V and 3 bases at J, with 14 bases between the two ends. This chain's CDR3 is CASSQRRQELYNEQFF. CDR3 DNA sequence: TGCGCCAGCAGTCAACGCCGACAGGAGCTCTACAATGAGCAGTTCTTC.

J is TRBJ1-1 and V is TRBV2; D call uncertain. V was cut by 6 bases and J by 0 bases, with 8 bases left in between. Looked up from germline, CDR1 is SNHLY and CDR2 is FYNNEI. The CDR3 extends over 13 amino acids. The CDR3: CASSARLNTEAFF. The DNA of the CDR3 is TGTGCCAGCAGCGCCAGGCTGAACACTGAAGCTTTCTTT.